The subject of this entry is one T cell receptor (beta chain). The sample belongs to a study of cytomegalovirus exposure and HLA in healthy donors. The CDR3 is 15 residues long. Germline values: CDR1 SGHTS, CDR2 YDEGEE. The ends lost 4 bases at V and 2 bases at J; junction bases unmatched: 5. PCR employed 60 Vbeta and 13 Jbeta primers. The table came from immunoSEQ multiplex PCR; TCRdb's copy has only in-frame clones and leaves some out. Here the sample spans around 110,000 clones, around 75% being singletons. The donors comprised healthy bone marrow donors. The sequence derives from a man aged 35 to 55 in good health and CMV-seronegative. The chain is built from TRBV5-8 and TRBJ2-4; 8 bases line up with TRBD1. The source material was PBMCs. CDR3 DNA: TGTGCCAGCAGCCCACGGACAGGGACCAAAAACATTCAGTACTTC. The encoded protein is CASSPRTGTKNIQYF.